This T cell receptor beta chain was obtained from a study of blood T cell repertoires in COVID-19. Study information: The United States, Italy and Spain were the sources of the acute and convalescent COVID-19 samples. PBMCs, B-cell-depleted T cells, or T cells were the source of the cDNA or gDNA that made up the material.

Germline-derived CDR1 and CDR2 are SGDLS and YYNGEE. The germline V and J ends were trimmed by 3 bases and 9 bases, with 10 bases remaining between them. The CDR3 loop spans 12 amino acids. While infection was still active, Seattle patients were enrolled and then followed longitudinally. How the authors handled the data: Cell counts per sample came from amplifying reference gene primers. Assay: immunoSEQ multiplex PCR; the TCRdb copy retains only in-frame clones and omits some. Clone size and V and J calls were adopted from that table, with D and trimming inferred from the DNA. The sample holds hundreds of thousands of clones, roughly 86% seen once.

This chain joins TRBV9 and TRBJ1-5; D may be TRBD1 (6 bases). Sequenced sample: peripheral blood. The TCR comes from a young woman with COVID-19, enrolled during active disease. The CDR3 spells CASSAAQGPQHF. For the CDR3, the DNA is TGTGCCAGCAGCGCTGCACAGGGGCCCCAGCATTTT.